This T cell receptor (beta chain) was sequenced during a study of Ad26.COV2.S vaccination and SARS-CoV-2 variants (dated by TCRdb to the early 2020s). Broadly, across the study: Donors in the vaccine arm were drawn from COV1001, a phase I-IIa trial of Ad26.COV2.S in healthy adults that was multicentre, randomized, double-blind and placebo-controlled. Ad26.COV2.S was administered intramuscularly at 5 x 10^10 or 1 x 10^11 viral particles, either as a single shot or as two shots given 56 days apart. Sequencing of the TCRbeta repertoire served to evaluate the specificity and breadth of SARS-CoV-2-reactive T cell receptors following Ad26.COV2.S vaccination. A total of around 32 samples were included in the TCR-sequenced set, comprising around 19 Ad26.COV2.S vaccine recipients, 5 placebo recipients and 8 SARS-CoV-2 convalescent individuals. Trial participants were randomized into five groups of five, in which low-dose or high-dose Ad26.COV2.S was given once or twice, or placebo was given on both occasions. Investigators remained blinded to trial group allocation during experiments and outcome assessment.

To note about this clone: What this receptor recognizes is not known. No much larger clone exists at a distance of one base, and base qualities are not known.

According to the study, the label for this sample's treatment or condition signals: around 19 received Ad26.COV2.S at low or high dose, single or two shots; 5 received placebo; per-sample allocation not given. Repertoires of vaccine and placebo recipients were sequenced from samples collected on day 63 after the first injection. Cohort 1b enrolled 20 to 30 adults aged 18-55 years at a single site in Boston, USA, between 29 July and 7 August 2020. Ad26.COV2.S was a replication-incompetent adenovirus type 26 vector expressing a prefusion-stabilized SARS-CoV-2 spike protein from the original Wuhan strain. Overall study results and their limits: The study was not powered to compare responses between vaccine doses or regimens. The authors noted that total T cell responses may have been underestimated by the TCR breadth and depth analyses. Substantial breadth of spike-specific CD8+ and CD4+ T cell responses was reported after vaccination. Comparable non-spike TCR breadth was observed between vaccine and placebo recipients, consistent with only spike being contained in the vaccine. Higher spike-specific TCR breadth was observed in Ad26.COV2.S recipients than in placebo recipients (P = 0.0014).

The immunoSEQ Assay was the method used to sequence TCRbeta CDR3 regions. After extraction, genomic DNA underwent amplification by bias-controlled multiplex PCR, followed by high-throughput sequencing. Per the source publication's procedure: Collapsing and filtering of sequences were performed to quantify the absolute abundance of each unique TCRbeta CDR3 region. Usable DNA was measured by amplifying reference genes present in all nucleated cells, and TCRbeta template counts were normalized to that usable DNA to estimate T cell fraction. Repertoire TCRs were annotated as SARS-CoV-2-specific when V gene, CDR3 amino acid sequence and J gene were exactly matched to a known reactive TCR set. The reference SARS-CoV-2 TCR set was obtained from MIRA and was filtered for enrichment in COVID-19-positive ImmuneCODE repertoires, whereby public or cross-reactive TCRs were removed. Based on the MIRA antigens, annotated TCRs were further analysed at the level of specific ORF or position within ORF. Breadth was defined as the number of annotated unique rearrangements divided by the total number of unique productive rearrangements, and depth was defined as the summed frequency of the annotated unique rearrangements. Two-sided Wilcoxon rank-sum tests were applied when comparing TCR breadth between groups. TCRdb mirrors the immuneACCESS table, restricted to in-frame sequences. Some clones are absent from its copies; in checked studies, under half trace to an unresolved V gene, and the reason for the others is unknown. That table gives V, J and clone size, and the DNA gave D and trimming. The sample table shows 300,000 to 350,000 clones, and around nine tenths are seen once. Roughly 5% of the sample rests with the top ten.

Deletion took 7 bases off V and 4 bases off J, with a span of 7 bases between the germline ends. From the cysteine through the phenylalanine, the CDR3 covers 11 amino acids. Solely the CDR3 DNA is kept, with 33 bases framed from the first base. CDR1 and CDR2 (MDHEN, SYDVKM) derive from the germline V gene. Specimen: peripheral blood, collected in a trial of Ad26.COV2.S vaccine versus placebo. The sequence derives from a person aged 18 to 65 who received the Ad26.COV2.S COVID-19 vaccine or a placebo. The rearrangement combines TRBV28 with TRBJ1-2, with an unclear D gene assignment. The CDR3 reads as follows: CASKQSYGYTF. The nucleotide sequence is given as TGTGCCAGCAAACAGTCCTATGGCTACACCTTC.